The sequence of this T cell receptor beta chain was determined in a study of control samples from healthy donors and cancer patients. Sequenced by immunoSEQ multiplex PCR; TCRdb stores in-frame clones only, minus some. The top ten hold 2% to 2.5% of the sample, which has 100,000 to 150,000 clones, about 90% seen once. The germline V and J ends were trimmed by 4 bases and 2 bases, with 13 bases remaining between them. Germline-derived CDR1 and CDR2 are SGHRS and YFSETQ. The CDR3 contains 14 residues. V usage is TRBV5-1 and J usage is TRBJ2-7; possible D gene TRBD2, 5 bases. This clonotype was obtained from a woman aged 45 to 65 in good health. Source material: blood. CDR3 amino acids: CASSPSSGTYEQYF. In nucleotides, the CDR3 is TGCGCCAGCAGCCCATCCTCGGGAACCTACGAGCAGTACTTC.